This T cell receptor (beta chain) was obtained from a study of T cells in localized non-small cell lung cancer. CDR1 and CDR2 (germline): SNHLY, FYNNEI. The germline V and J ends were trimmed by 6 bases and 0 bases, with 11 bases remaining between them. The CDR3 spans 14 residues. Concerning this clone: Its antigen is still unknown.

Whole-study results and caveats: Higher blood T cell density tracked longer overall survival. Sequencing was restricted to one tumor region; therefore, heterogeneity remains possible. Tumor trailed uninvolved adjacent lung in T cell clonality, which peaked there.

Sequenced by immunoSEQ multiplex PCR; TCRdb stores in-frame clones only, minus some. The sample consists of tens of thousands of clones, more than 85% of them appearing once. This receptor was taken from a female donor over 55 with stage I lung adenocarcinoma. The J gene is TRBJ1-1, the V gene TRBV2, with D unresolved. The sequenced sample was peripheral blood, obtained before any cancer treatment. This CDR3 is CASRDGYLNTEAFF. CDR3 nucleotide sequence: TGTGCCAGCAGAGATGGATATCTGAACACTGAAGCTTTCTTT.